These T cell receptor beta chains were read from a single sample in a study of cytomegalovirus exposure and HLA in healthy donors. Repertoires were generated with immunoSEQ multiplex PCR, while TCRdb's copy carries only in-frame clones and drops some. Of 200,000 or so clones detected, around 75% appear once; the ten largest clones hold approximately 6%. Material for sequencing was PBMCs. The receptor source for this set is a woman aged 25 to 39 in good health and CMV-seropositive. CDR3s leave out the opening cysteine and the closing phenylalanine or tryptophan. A D gene is named only where the DNA matches it firmly.

CDR3 length	V gene	J gene	D gene	CDR3 protein
13	TRBV5-6	TRBJ2-1	NA	ASSLEGQGWDEQF
12	TRBV18	TRBJ2-3	NA	ASSPTEREATQY
11	TRBV28	TRBJ1-1	NA	ATLITVNTEAF
13	TRBV5-1	TRBJ1-1	TRBD1	ASSSGDRDRVKAF
14	TRBV18	TRBJ2-4	NA	ASSRSPPSRVGDGY
13	TRBV5-4	TRBJ2-7	TRBD1	ASSLGGQVLYEQY
13	TRBV7-8	TRBJ1-5	TRBD1	ASSLAGQGNQPQH
11	TRBV10-2	TRBJ1-2	NA	ASSESAYFGYT
12	TRBV7-8	TRBJ1-1	NA	ASSAGTRNTEAF
12	TRBV5-8	TRBJ2-3	NA	ASSLSPGTDTQY
12	TRBV2	TRBJ1-2	NA	ASSEIGTMIGYT
11	TRBV9	TRBJ1-1	TRBD1	ASSGQGGGEAF
10	TRBV6-5	TRBJ1-6	NA	ASSYGNSPLH
13	TRBV7-3	TRBJ2-1	NA	ASSLSLALNNEQF
10	TRBV5-6	TRBJ2-5	NA	ASSLVEETQY
11	TRBV5-4	TRBJ1-1	NA	ASSLPQGLGAF
14	TRBV7-6	TRBJ2-7	NA	ASSRNLEDSPYEQY
11	TRBV19	TRBJ1-1	NA	ASSISGDTEAF